Given below is one T cell receptor beta chain in context. Germline V gene data show CDR1 as SGHTA and CDR2 as FQGTGA. The CDR3 is 13 amino acids. V lost 5 bases and J lost 9, with 11 bases in between. Sequencing was performed with immunoSEQ multiplex PCR; in TCRdb, only in-frame clones are kept and a portion is missing. The sample yields around 100,000 clones, around 84% seen once. The data derive from a study of T cell clones after liver transplantation. This sample comprised CD4+ T cells from blood, obtained around 44 months after liver transplant. This chain links TRBV7-3 with TRBJ1-6, with D unresolved. The source is a human patient who received a liver transplant. Some T cells may be supplied by the graft donor. The CDR3 DNA follows: TGTGCCAGCAGCCTGGGCGGCTTTTCACCCCTCCACTTT. Amino acid sequence: CASSLGGFSPLHF.